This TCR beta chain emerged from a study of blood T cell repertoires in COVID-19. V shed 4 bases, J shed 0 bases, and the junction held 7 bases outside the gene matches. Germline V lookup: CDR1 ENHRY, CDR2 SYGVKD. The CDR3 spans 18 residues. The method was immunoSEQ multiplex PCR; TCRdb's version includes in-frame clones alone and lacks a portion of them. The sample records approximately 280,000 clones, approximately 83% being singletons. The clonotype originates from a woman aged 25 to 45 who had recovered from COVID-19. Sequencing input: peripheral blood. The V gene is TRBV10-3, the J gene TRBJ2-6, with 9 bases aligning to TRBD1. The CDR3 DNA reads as TGTGCCATCAGTGCGAAAGGACAGGGGAGCTCTGGGGCCAACGTCCTGACTTTC. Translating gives CAISAKGQGSSGANVLTF.